This T cell receptor beta chain was identified in a study of T cell changes during pregnancy in multiple sclerosis. Clones were read by immunoSEQ multiplex PCR, and TCRdb kept only the in-frame ones, dropping some. Of more than 55,000 clones listed, around 92% are singletons. Germline V gene sequence: CDR1 SNHLY, CDR2 FYNNEI. With 7 bases clipped from V and 3 bases from J, the junction kept 8 bases outside the gene matches. The CDR3 spans 17 residues. This receptor was obtained from a female donor with multiple sclerosis, enrolled in a pregnancy study. Here the sequenced sample was peripheral blood, taken in the first trimester of pregnancy. The chain joins TRBV2 to TRBJ1-6, with 11 bases that match TRBD1. CDR3 region: CASILGTGGDYNSPLHF. DNA for the CDR3: TGTGCCAGCATCTTGGGGACAGGGGGGGACTATAATTCACCCCTCCACTTT.